This TCR beta chain was captured by sequencing in a study of T cell repertoires in cytomegalovirus infection. The wider study: Carrying CMV and the relevant HLA type showed in public TCR beta signatures. Study-wide findings and caveats: Dominating the ex vivo response were TCR beta clonotypes that were CMV-specific and HLA-C-restricted.

Comments on this clonotype: Antigen specificity is unknown.

TCRdb re-derived calls from the reads in MiXCR, one entry per CDR3 protein. The table shows about 360,000 distinct CDR3 sequences, with 15% to 20% occurring only once. V gave up 0 bases and J gave up 5 bases, with 11 bases separating them. The CDR3 is 15 residues long. Germline lookup yields CDR1 LGHNA and CDR2 YNFKEQ. The sample consisted of PBMCs. This chain connects TRBV4-2 to TRBJ1-5; D is uncertain. The sequence was obtained from a human donor in good health (CMV status not recorded). Some clones in this sample may be carry-over from other donors' samples. The CDR3 reads CASSQDGKMDQPQHF. For the CDR3, the DNA is TGTGCCAGCAGCCAAGATGGAAAGATGGATCAGCCCCAGCATTTT.